This T cell receptor (beta chain) was recorded in a study of regulatory T cells in long-lasting Graves disease. The time point was: newly diagnosed GD, antithyroid drugs for less than 3 months. RNA from PBMCs was the source of the TCR library. American Thyroid Association guidelines served as the basis for diagnosing Graves' disease. Study-level points and caveats: Persistent Graves' patients possessed reduced TCR diversity relative to recently diagnosed ones.

This clonotype came up many times. Antigen unknown. Relying on iRepertoire HTBI primers and Arm-PCR of CDR3 regions, the team built TCR beta libraries. Authors' analysis steps: Among the samples, roughly 65 TRBV and some 15 TRBJ segments were identified. TCRdb re-derived calls from the multiplex PCR reads in MiXCR, one entry per CDR3 protein. What appears here as the V and J calls and clone size reflects TCRdb's work, not the paper's. The top ten clones hold approximately 20% of a sample with approximately 250,000 distinct CDR3 sequences, about 17% of them seen once. Sequenced material: peripheral blood mononuclear cells (PBMCs), taken at new diagnosis, from a patient treated with antithyroid drugs. This receptor was identified in a female donor with Graves disease.

The CDR3 sequence is CASNLAGDTGELFF. DNA of the CDR3: TGTGCCAGTAACCTAGCGGGAGACACCGGGGAGCTGTTTTTT. The V gene is TRBV19, the J gene TRBJ2-2, with 10 bases matching TRBD2. Trimming at V came to 7 bases and at J to 3 bases, leaving 2 bases not matched to a gene. CDR1 LNHDA and CDR2 SQIVND come from the germline V gene (reference sequence). The CDR3 spans 14 residues.